Listed below are T cell receptor beta chains from one sample, sequenced in a study of beta chain features in type 1 diabetes. Profiled with immunoSEQ multiplex PCR; TCRdb holds only in-frame clones, not every one. The sample lists hundreds of thousands of clones; about 12% were seen once. The sequencing sample was made of naive CD4+ T cells from blood. Every receptor here comes from a man between 18 and 29 years old in good health. The CDR3 runs from the conserved cysteine through the conserved F or W. D genes are given only for firm matches. Part of the rows lack a size; the others show once, few, many or a class for expanded clones.

.	TRBV2	few	TRBJ1-5	TGTGCCATCGGAGGGGGGGCAAATCAGCCCCAGCATTTT	CAIGGGANQPQHF
TRBD2	TRBV5-1	few	TRBJ2-7	TGCGCCAGCAGCTTGGGTTCTAGCGGGGGCGACGAGCAGTACTTC	CASSLGSSGGDEQYF
.	TRBV7-2	few	TRBJ2-5	TGTGCCAGCAGCCCTGACTTCCAAGAGACCCAGTACTTC	CASSPDFQETQYF
.	TRBV4-1	.	TRBJ1-6	TGCGCCAGCAGCCAACAACAAACGACAGCTTCTTCGGCTTCACCCCTCCACTTT	CASSQQQTTASSASPLHF
.	TRBV28	.	TRBJ2-1	TGTGCCTCCCGACCTGGGAGCTCCTACAATGAGCAGTTCTTC	CASRPGSSYNEQFF
.	TRBV5-1	few	TRBJ2-2	TGCGCCAGCAGCTCCATTAGATTCACCGGGGAGCTGTTTTTT	CASSSIRFTGELFF
.	TRBV5-1	.	TRBJ2-5	TGCGCCAGCAGCTTGAACAGGGAGGGAGAGACCCAGTACTTC	CASSLNREGETQYF
TRBD2	TRBV11-2	.	TRBJ2-5	TGTGCCAGCAGCTCAGGTCTAGCGGTAGGGGCGACCCAGTACTTC	CASSSGLAVGATQYF
.	TRBV21-1	.	TRBJ1-1	TGTGCCAGCAGCAATTCTGGAGGGTCCGACACTGAAGCTTTCTTT	CASSNSGGSDTEAFF
.	TRBV30	.	TRBJ2-7	TGTGCCTGGAGCCGCGGGACGGCCCATAACGAGCAGTACTTC	CAWSRGTAHNEQYF
TRBD2	TRBV28	few	TRBJ2-7	TGTGCCAGCAGCTGGGCGGGGGGGTTCGAGCAGTACTTC	CASSWAGGFEQYF
TRBD2	TRBV6-5	.	TRBJ2-3	TGTGCCAGCAGTTCGGGTAGCGGGACAAGCACAGATACGCAGTATTTT	CASSSGSGTSTDTQYF
.	TRBV2	.	TRBJ1-4	TGTGCCAGCAGCTATTATGAAAAACTGTTTTTT	CASSYYEKLFF
TRBD2	TRBV5-4	.	TRBJ2-3	TGTGCCAGCAGCTTGCGGACTAGCGGGAGCACAGATACGCAGTATTTT	CASSLRTSGSTDTQYF
TRBD1	TRBV7-9	.	TRBJ1-1	TGTGCCAGCAGCTCGTTGACAGGGATTAACACTGAAGCTTTCTTT	CASSSLTGINTEAFF
.	TRBV4-2	.	TRBJ2-5	TGTGCCAGCAGCCAAGCTGGAGGGGGCGCCTACCAAGAGACCCAGTACTTC	CASSQAGGGAYQETQYF
.	TRBV28	few	TRBJ1-5	TGTGCCAGCAGTTCAGGCCGATACAATCAGCCCCAGCATTTT	CASSSGRYNQPQHF
.	TRBV19	.	TRBJ2-7	TGTGCCAGTAGTATTTGGGGGGACGAGCAGTACTTC	CASSIWGDEQYF
.	TRBV4-2	.	TRBJ1-5	TGTGCCAGCAGCCCCCGCGGAGGGAGCAATCAGCCCCAGCATTTT	CASSPRGGSNQPQHF
.	TRBV2	.	TRBJ1-6	TGTGCCAGCAGTGAATCGCAGGGGTCCTATAATTCACCCCTCCACTTT	CASSESQGSYNSPLHF
TRBD2	TRBV9	.	TRBJ2-2	TGTGCCAGCAGCGGCGGGGGGGCTAGCGGGAGTTGGGGAGCCGGGGAGCTGTTTTTT	CASSGGGASGSWGAGELFF
TRBD2	TRBV18	few	TRBJ2-3	TGTGCCAGCTCACCATCGGGAGGGGATACGCAGTATTTT	CASSPSGGDTQYF